This T cell receptor (beta chain) stems from a study of sequential checkpoint blockade in melanoma. Unmatched junction bases numbered 9, after V lost 5 bases and J lost 6 bases. The CDR3 spans 16 residues. The V gene's germline CDR1 is WSHSY and CDR2 SAAADI. Treatment denoted: randomized to nivolumab then ipilimumab (arm A) or the reverse (arm B). DNA-damaging chemotherapy had not been given to any patient beforehand. Profiled with immunoSEQ multiplex PCR; TCRdb holds only in-frame clones, not every one. This table holds about 3,800 clones, more than 20% found once. The source is a human donor with melanoma. Material: tumor tissue (inferred from file names), obtained from a patient given nivolumab and ipilimumab in sequence. This chain connects TRBV10-2 to TRBJ2-1; 11 bases fit TRBD2. The CDR3 DNA sequence: TGCGCCAGCAGTTCCTCACTAGCGGGAGTGTTCAATGAGCAGTTCTTC. Translated: CASSSSLAGVFNEQFF.